This T cell receptor beta chain was identified in a study of OX40 agonist ivuxolimab in advanced cancers. In the study overall: Ivuxolimab, an agonist antibody against OX40 (CD134), was given to patients. Patients were 82.7% male with ages about 23 to 80, mean about 60.

With 5 bases removed from V and 0 bases from J, the gap between germline ends came to 17 bases. The CDR3 contains 16 residues. In germline, CDR1 is SEHNR, CDR2 FQNEAQ (reference sequence). Generated by immunoSEQ multiplex PCR, the TCRdb table keeps only in-frame clones and is missing some. The profile shows about 9,100 clones, roughly 90% of them singletons. The material sequenced was CD4+ or CD8+ T cells sorted from blood, taken in a trial of the OX40 agonist ivuxolimab. This chain joins TRBV7-9 and TRBJ2-7; the D gene is possibly TRBD2 (6 bases). This sequence was found in an adult with an advanced solid tumor such as melanoma, head and neck, liver or kidney cancer. The CDR3 sequence is CASSPPMGLLSYEQYF. CDR3 bases: TGTGCCAGCAGCCCGCCGATGGGACTCCTCTCCTACGAGCAGTACTTC.